This TCR beta chain was identified in a study of cytomegalovirus exposure and HLA in healthy donors. General observations from the study: A later analysis appeared to link common viral pathogens to several of the most significant clusters. Presence/absence analyses rested on an assumption that sequencing depth was roughly uniform across donors. The study recorded over 150 TCR beta chains that were cytomegalovirus-associated. There were some public TCRs occurring in many donors, but most TCR sequences were rare.

Researchers ran the PCR with 60 Vbeta and 13 Jbeta primers. Sequenced by immunoSEQ multiplex PCR; TCRdb stores in-frame clones only, minus some. The sample has some 130,000 clones; about two thirds are singletons. V shed 4 bases and J 8 bases; nucleotides not matched to a gene: 11. From germline, CDR1 is MNHEY and CDR2 SMNVEV (reference sequence). The CDR3 is made up of 15 amino acids. As regards this clone: Its antigen is not identified.

The chain joins TRBV27 to TRBJ2-1; 7 bases agree with TRBD1. Specimen: PBMCs. This TCR came from a woman aged 40 to 55 in good health and CMV-seronegative. This chain's CDR3 is CASSSWGQPGDEQFF. In DNA form, the CDR3 reads TGTGCCAGCAGTTCGTGGGGACAGCCCGGCGATGAGCAGTTCTTC.